The TCR beta chain under discussion was sequenced for a study of blood T cell repertoires in COVID-19. Background on the study: Samples representing acute and convalescent COVID-19 were sourced from the United States, Italy and Spain. PBMCs, B-cell-depleted T cells, or T cells provided the cDNA or gDNA that made up the material.

The CDR3 is 15 amino acids. Trimming shortened V by 2 bases and J by 1 base, and 11 bases separated the two germline ends. The V gene's germline CDR1 is SGHAT and CDR2 FQDESV (reference sequence). Under the authors' procedure: Reference gene primers were amplified, and this amplification served to estimate nucleated cell counts. Sequencing used immunoSEQ multiplex PCR; TCRdb keeps in-frame clones, though not all of them. V, J and clone size derive from that table, while D and trimming were established from the DNA sequence. Among 65,000 to 75,000 clones listed, about 69% were seen once. The chain employs TRBV11-1 and TRBJ1-1; D gene uncertain. The receptor was derived from a man between 65 and 80 years old with acute or convalescent COVID-19. The sample consisted of peripheral blood. The CDR3 sequence is CASSLFFPGNTEAFF. CDR3 coding DNA: TGTGCCAGCAGCTTATTTTTTCCGGGGAACACTGAAGCTTTCTTT. The whole variable domain, filled in from reference TRBV11-1 and TRBJ1-1, reads EAEVAQSPRYKITEKSQAVAFWCDPISGHATLYWYRQILGQGPELLVQFQDESVVDDSQLPKDRFSAERLKGVDSTLKIQPAELGDSAMYLCASSLFFPGNTEAFFGQGTRLTVV.